This entry is about one T cell receptor (beta chain). The V gene end was trimmed by 2 bases and the J gene end by 5 bases; junction bases not matched to a gene: 9. Germline values: CDR1 SGHRS, CDR2 YFSETQ. CDR3 length: 15 residues. The data originate from a study of blood T cell repertoires in COVID-19. TCRdb's copy holds only in-frame clones and misses some; the assay was immunoSEQ multiplex PCR. The sample shows about half a million clones, 75% to 90% of them seen only once. The V gene is TRBV5-1, the J gene TRBJ1-2, with 7 bases aligning to TRBD1. The specimen sequenced was peripheral blood. The receptor was derived from a man younger than 30 with COVID-19, enrolled during active disease. The DNA for the CDR3 is TGCGCCAGCAGCTTAACAGGGGACCCGGTATATGGCTACACCTTC. Protein: CASSLTGDPVYGYTF.